This TCR beta chain comes out of a study of CD8 T cells in ankylosing spondylitis. From the 5' RACE reads, TCRdb called clonotypes with MiXCR, one entry per CDR3 protein. The sample gives roughly 180,000 distinct CDR3 sequences, about 13% of which show up once; 16% is in the top ten. Notes on this clonotype: Its antigen remains unidentified.

CDR3 size: 10 residues. V dropped 2 bases and J dropped 8 bases, with 3 bases sitting between them. Germline CDR1 and CDR2: LGHDT and YNNKEL (reference sequence). Study findings and constraints: There was reportedly significant enrichment of clones that were disease-linked in matched ankylosing spondylitis synovial fluid.

This clonotype originated in a male donor with ankylosing spondylitis or in good health (not recorded which). The chain joins TRBV3-1 to TRBJ2-5; D is undetermined. Sequencing used blood, either unsorted or a sorted T cell fraction (not recorded which). CDR3 protein: CASSQRTQYF. The CDR3 bases are TGTGCCAGCAGCCAACGAACCCAGTACTTC.